This T cell receptor beta chain came from a study of diagnostic markers for celiac disease. CDR1 is MNHEY and CDR2 is SVGAGI in the germline V gene. CDR3 length: 17 amino acids. From the reads, TCRdb lists one entry per CDR3 protein and no DNA. The table for this sample gives several thousand distinct CDR3 sequences. This sequence joins TRBV6-5 and TRBJ1-6. The sequence was obtained from a human donor. This table probably holds off-target reads from a library built for another chain. The sequencing sample was made of either unsorted cells or a sorted T cell fraction (not recorded which). The CDR3 is CASSFWAGSSYNSPLHF.